The T cell receptor (beta chain) under discussion was sequenced for a study of neurological immune-mediated disorders. Germline loops: CDR1 SGHRS, CDR2 YFSETQ. Trimming took off 4 bases at V and 0 bases at J, with 7 bases between the two ends. The CDR3 has 13 residues. Using its own MiXCR run on the 5' RACE reads, TCRdb lists one record per CDR3 protein. In the table there are 78,000 or so distinct CDR3 sequences, around 4.6% of which are singletons. This chain uses TRBV5-1 with TRBJ1-1; D is unresolved. The TCR was taken from a woman aged 30 to 39 with multiple sclerosis. Sequenced sample: PBMCs. CDR3 sequence reads: CASSVQVNTEAFF. The CDR3 nucleotides are TGCGCCAGCAGCGTTCAGGTGAACACTGAAGCTTTCTTT.